A single sample gave rise to the 2 T cell receptor beta chains below, sequenced in a study of T cells after yellow fever vaccination. TCRdb re-called the 5' RACE reads with MiXCR, one entry per CDR3 protein. This sample has around 50,000 distinct CDR3 sequences, with 7% to 9% found just once. Sequences were derived from CD8+ T cells sorted from PBMCs, sampled approximately 16 days after the first yellow fever vaccination. The receptors come from a man between 18 and 35 years old who received the YFV17D yellow fever vaccine.

This clonotype was observed many times. The chain links TRBV4-1 to TRBJ1-5; tentative D call: TRBD1 (6 bases). The CDR3 contains 15 residues. In germline, CDR1 is MGHRA, CDR2 YSYEKL. V lost 0 bases and J lost 6, with 12 bases in between. CDR3 sequence reads: CASSQEWARGQPQHF. The CDR3 bases are TGCGCCAGCAGCCAAGAATGGGCCAGGGGTCAGCCCCAGCATTTT.

This rearrangement joins TRBV7-2 to TRBJ1-1; D is possibly TRBD1 (5 bases). This CDR3 has 15 amino acids. Between the trimmed V and J ends, which lost 1 base and 5 bases, there was a span of 14 bases. Germline V gene sequence: CDR1 SGHTA, CDR2 FQGNSA. CDR3 sequence reads: CASSLVLGAWTEAFF. As DNA, the CDR3 is TGTGCCAGCAGCTTAGTCCTTGGGGCGTGGACTGAAGCTTTCTTT.